Listed below are T cell receptor beta chains from one sample, sequenced in a study of identical twins. MiXCR, run by TCRdb on the 5' RACE reads, gives a single entry per CDR3 protein. The sample holds 600,000 to 850,000 distinct CDR3 sequences, 15% to 20% seen once. Another study also made use of these data, one on T cells expressing NK-cell markers.

What was sequenced was PBMCs. The origin of the receptors is a young woman in good health. Both conserved end residues are part of each CDR3. A clone size is listed for some rows: how often the clone was seen (once, few, many), or a class if it is expanded.

v_call,clone_size,j_call,cdr3_aa
TRBV29-1,few,TRBJ1-1,CSTINWGEAFF
TRBV20-1,once,TRBJ2-3,CSSNQGEGGPPDTQYF
TRBV20-1,-,TRBJ2-3,CSARDRKVALDTQYF
TRBV6-5,few,TRBJ2-1,CASSYEVGENEQFF
TRBV4-3,many,TRBJ2-3,CASSQTLARTDTQYF
TRBV12-3/TRBV12-4,-,TRBJ1-1,CASSPLQVNTEAFF
TRBV3-1,-,TRBJ2-5,CASSSRGAGETQYF
TRBV3-1,-,TRBJ1-1,CASSSRVGRAEAFF
TRBV7-2,few,TRBJ1-1,CASRISRDTEAFF
TRBV6-5,-,TRBJ2-6,CASSYSSQTGANVLTF
TRBV27,-,TRBJ2-1,CASAQVFSYNEQFF
TRBV5-5,few,TRBJ1-1,CASSFRAGGSVTEAFF
TRBV6-1,-,TRBJ2-2,CASSPASSYTGELFF
TRBV5-1,-,TRBJ2-7,CASSLAPAGGRYEQYF
TRBV29-1,-,TRBJ2-1,CSVGTSYNSYNEQFF
TRBV9,few,TRBJ2-3,CASSVDEGGPLDTQYF